In this sample, the clone carrying this T cell receptor beta chain turned up a few times. The sample is drawn from a study of blood T cells in healthy people across ages. The authors ran a second PCR of roughly 6 to 12 cycles using a sample-barcoded 5' primer and a J-beta primer mix. Each CDR3 protein is one row after TCRdb ran MiXCR on the 5' RACE reads. The sample gives 700,000 to 900,000 distinct CDR3 sequences, less than 70% of which show up once; about 42% is in the top ten. Total RNA extraction produced at least 5 micrograms (per sample) for the study. The V end was cut by 7 bases, the J end by 7 bases, with 14 bases between. Germline V CDR1 and CDR2: SGHRS, YFSETQ. There are 12 residues in the CDR3.

The chain couples TRBV5-1 to TRBJ1-2, with a weak D call TRBD1 (6 bases). The receptor was isolated from an elderly man in good health. Sample: blood. CDR3 sequence: CASRRGGLGYTF. DNA of the CDR3: TGCGCCAGCCGCCGAGGGGGACTTGGCTACACCTTC.